The source of this T cell receptor beta chain is a study of CD8 T cells in Susac syndrome. Sequencing of TCR beta was performed on blood CD8+ and CD4+ T cells. The CDR3 is 13 amino acids. Deletions cut 4 bases from V and 4 bases from J, with 10 bases between. Looked up from germline, CDR1 is SQVTM and CDR2 is ANQGSEA. After extraction with the RNeasy kit, roughly 0.45 to 1 ug of the RNA was reverse transcribed using random hexamers. In TCRdb, the immunoSEQ multiplex PCR reads were re-called with MiXCR into one record per CDR3 protein. The sample shows 150,000 to 250,000 distinct CDR3 sequences, roughly 96% of them seen only once.

The sequencing input was CD4+ T cells from PBMCs. The receptor's source is a human donor with multiple sclerosis. V is TRBV29-1 and J is TRBJ1-4; D possibly corresponds to TRBD1 (6 bases). The chain's CDR3 is CSVGTARNEKLFF. The CDR3 bases are TGCAGCGTTGGGACAGCTCGTAATGAAAAACTGTTTTTT.